This is a list of T cell receptor beta chains from one sample in a study of blood T cell repertoires in COVID-19. Profiled with immunoSEQ multiplex PCR; TCRdb holds only in-frame clones, not every one. The data hold 210,000 or so clones, with 65% to 90% observed a single time. Sequencing was carried out using peripheral blood. These TCRs come from a human donor in a cohort sampled during active COVID-19. Each CDR3 is given with its conserved first and last residue.

TRBV29-1	CSALVTWGPAGYEQYF
TRBV25-1	CASSEFVRGTEAFF
TRBV19	CASSPRTSGDYEQYF
TRBV9	CASSLADNYGYTF
TRBV6-5	CASTTSGKNEQFF
TRBV28	CATKGTSGSTDTQYF
TRBV27	CASSLWAEKNYGYTF
TRBV19	CASKAGGNSYEQYF
TRBV24-1	CATSEFRDNGVYEQYF
TRBV24-1	CATSDRDTEAFF
TRBV9	CASSDNQETQYF
TRBV7-9	CASSPGTSFQETQYF
TRBV28	CASSFAAGEGQETQYF
TRBV6-5	CASRTSGTGVGYTF
TRBV9	CASSVGGSSYEQYF
TRBV7-9	CASSPAGGLGSPLHF
TRBV5-4	CASSPGTGKTEAFF
TRBV5-4	CASSLAGLRGELFF
TRBV24-1	CATRPGTGGPDTQYF
TRBV5-1	CASSLGPRDRDYEQYF
TRBV28	CASRPRDFYYNEQFF
TRBV27	CASSRQGGNYGYTF
TRBV30	CAWSPSSGIKIYEQYF
TRBV18	CASSPSLNTEAFF
TRBV12-3/TRBV12-4	CASSFSLGYEQYF
TRBV28	CASKVLAGFSEQFF
TRBV27	CASRRLAESSYEQYF
TRBV7-2	CASSSQLGGGYTF
TRBV9	CASSVAPLTGTGANVLTF
TRBV7-3	CASSPSGRNPNEQFF
TRBV4-1	CASSQVAGGGEQYF
TRBV19	CASKGWLAGEDEQFF
TRBV4-1	CASSQEFGGTIVNEAFF
TRBV6-6	CASSPDRGVVEQYF
TRBV6-5	CASNRLADNTGELFF
TRBV9	CASSVAGGGGTYEQYF
TRBV19	CASSRTSDYEQYF